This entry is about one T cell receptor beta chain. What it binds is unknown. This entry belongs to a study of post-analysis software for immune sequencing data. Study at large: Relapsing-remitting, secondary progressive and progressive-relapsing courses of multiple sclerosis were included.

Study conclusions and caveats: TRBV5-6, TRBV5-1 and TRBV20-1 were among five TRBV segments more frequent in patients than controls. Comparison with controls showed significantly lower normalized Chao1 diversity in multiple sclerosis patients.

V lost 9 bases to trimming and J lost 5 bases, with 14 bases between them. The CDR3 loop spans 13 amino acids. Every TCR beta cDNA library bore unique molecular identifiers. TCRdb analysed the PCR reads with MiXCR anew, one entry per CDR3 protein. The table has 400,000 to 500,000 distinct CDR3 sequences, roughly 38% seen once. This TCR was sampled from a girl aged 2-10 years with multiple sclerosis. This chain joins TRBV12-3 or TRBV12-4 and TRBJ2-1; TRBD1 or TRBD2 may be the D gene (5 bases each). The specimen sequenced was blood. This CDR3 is CASYRGNNNEQFF. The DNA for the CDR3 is TGTGCCAGTTACCGGGGCAACAACAATGAGCAGTTCTTC.